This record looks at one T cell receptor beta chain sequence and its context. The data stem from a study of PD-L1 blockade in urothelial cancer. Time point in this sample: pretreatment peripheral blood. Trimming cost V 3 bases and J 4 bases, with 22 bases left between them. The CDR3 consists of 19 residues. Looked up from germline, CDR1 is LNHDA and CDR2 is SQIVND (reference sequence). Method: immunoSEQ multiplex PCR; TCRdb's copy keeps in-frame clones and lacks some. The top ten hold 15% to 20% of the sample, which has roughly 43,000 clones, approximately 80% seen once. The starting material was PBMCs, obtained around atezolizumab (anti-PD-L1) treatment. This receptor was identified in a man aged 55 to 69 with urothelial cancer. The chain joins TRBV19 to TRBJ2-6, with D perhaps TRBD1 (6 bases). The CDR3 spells CASSIPPGHLILGANVLTF. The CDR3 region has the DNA TGTGCCAGTAGTATCCCTCCGGGACATTTAATATTAGGGGCCAACGTCCTGACTTTC.